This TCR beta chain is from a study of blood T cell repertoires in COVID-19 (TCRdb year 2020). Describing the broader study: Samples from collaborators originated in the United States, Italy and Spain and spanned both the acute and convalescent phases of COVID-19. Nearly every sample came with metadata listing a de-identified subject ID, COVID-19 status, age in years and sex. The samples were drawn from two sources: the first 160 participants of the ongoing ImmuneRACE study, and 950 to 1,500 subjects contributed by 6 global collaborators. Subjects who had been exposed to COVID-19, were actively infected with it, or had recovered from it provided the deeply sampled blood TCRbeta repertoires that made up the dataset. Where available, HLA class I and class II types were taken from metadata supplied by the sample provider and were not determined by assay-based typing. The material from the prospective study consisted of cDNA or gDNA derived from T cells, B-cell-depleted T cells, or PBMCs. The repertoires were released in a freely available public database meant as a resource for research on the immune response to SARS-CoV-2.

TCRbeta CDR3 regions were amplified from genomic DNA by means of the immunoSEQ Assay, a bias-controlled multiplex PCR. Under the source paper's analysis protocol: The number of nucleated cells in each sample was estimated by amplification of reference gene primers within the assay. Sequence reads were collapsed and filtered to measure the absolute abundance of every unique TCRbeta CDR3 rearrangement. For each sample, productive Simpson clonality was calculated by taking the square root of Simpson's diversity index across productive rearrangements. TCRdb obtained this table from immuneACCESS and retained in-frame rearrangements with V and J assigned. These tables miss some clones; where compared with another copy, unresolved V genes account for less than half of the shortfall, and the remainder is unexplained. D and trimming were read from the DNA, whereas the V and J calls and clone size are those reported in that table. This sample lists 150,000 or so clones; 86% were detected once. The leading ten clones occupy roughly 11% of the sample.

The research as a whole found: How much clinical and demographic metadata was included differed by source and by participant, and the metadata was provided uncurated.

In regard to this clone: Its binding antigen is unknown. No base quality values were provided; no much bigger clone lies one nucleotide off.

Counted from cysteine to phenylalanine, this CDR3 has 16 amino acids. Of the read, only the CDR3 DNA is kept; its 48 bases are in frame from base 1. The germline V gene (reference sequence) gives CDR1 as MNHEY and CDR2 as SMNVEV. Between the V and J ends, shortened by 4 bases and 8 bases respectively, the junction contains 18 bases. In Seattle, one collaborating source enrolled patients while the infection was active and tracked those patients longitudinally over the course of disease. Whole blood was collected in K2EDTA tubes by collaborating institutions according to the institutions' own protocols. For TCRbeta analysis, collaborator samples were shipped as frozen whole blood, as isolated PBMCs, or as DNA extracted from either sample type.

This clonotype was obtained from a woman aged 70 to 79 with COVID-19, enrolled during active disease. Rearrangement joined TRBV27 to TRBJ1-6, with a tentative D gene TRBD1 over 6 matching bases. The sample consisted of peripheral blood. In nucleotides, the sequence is TGTGCCAGCAGTTGGAGCAGGGGATATTCGGATTCACCCCTCCACTTT. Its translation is CASSWSRGYSDSPLHF.